The entry that follows covers one T cell receptor (beta chain) sequence. Its antigen is currently unknown. The data derive from a study of OX40 agonist ivuxolimab in advanced cancers. General observations from the study: Average numbers of expanded clones were greater in CD8+ T cells than in CD4+.

The germline gives CDR1 SGHRS, CDR2 YFSETQ. V shed 3 bases and J shed 6 bases, with 15 bases lying between them. CDR3 length equals 14 residues. The repertoire was sequenced with immunoSEQ multiplex PCR; TCRdb's copy has only in-frame clones and lacks some. Of about 150,000 clones listed, approximately 94% are singletons. This TCR was recovered from an adult with an advanced solid tumor such as melanoma, head and neck, liver or kidney cancer. The chain links TRBV5-1 to TRBJ1-1; a possible D gene is TRBD1 (5 bases). The specimen was CD4+ or CD8+ T cells sorted from blood, collected in a trial of the OX40 agonist ivuxolimab. This chain's CDR3 is CASSSLGGEAEAFF. For the CDR3, the DNA is TGCGCCAGCAGCTCCCTGGGGGGTGAAGCTGAAGCTTTCTTT.